These 10 T cell receptor beta chains originate from one sample sequenced in a study of blood T cell repertoires in COVID-19 (dated by TCRdb to 2020 to 2021). Libraries were made using the immunoSEQ multiplex PCR assay. What TCRdb holds here is the immuneACCESS table cut down to in-frame rearrangements. Part of the clones is not present; checked against another copy, under half of the missing clones reflect an unresolved V gene, and the others are unexplained. The sample data list more than 60,000 clones, and roughly 84% of these were observed just once. In total, the top ten clones hold 3.5% of the sample. Material: peripheral blood. All receptors come from a man over 45 with acute or convalescent COVID-19.

The rearrangement uses TRBV6-2 or TRBV6-3 and TRBJ1-1, with D possibly being TRBD1 (5 bases). Per the germline V gene, CDR1 is MNHEY and CDR2 is SVGEGT. The CDR3 totals 12 residues. V was shortened by 4 bases and J by 11 bases, with 14 bases between the two germline ends. The CDR3 sequence: CASSSPGKAAFF. CDR3 bases: TGTGCCAGCAGTTCCCCAGGGAAGGCCGCTTTCTTT.

The chain links TRBV27 to TRBJ2-1; 12 bases map to TRBD2. With 6 bases clipped from V and 1 base from J, the junction kept 10 bases outside the gene matches. The CDR3 has 18 amino acids. The V gene's germline CDR1 is MNHEY and CDR2 SMNVEV (reference sequence). CDR3 sequence: CASRRASGRAGSYNEQFF. The CDR3 region has the DNA TGTGCCAGCAGGAGGGCTAGCGGGAGGGCCGGGTCCTACAATGAGCAGTTCTTC.

The CDR3 here is CASSLEGLAGVEQFF. In DNA form, the CDR3 reads TGTGCCAGCAGCTTAGAGGGACTAGCGGGGGTGGAGCAGTTCTTC. V usage is TRBV7-2 and J usage is TRBJ2-1, with 14 nucleotides matching TRBD2. Germline V CDR1 and CDR2: SGHTA, FQGNSA. The CDR3 is 15 residues long. The ends lost 1 base at V and 10 bases at J; junction bases unmatched: 3.

V usage is TRBV30 and J usage is TRBJ2-7, with TRBD1 identical over 7 bases. Germline loops: CDR1 GTSNPN, CDR2 SVGIG (reference sequence). There are 11 residues in the CDR3. Losses at the gene ends were 4 bases for V and 3 bases for J; bases not matched to a gene: 0. The CDR3 is CAWNRGYEQYF. The CDR3 DNA follows: TGTGCCTGGAACAGGGGCTACGAGCAGTACTTC.

The chain joins TRBV6-5 to TRBJ1-2; 7 bases map to TRBD1. J lost 3 bases, V lost 6 bases, and 4 bases had no gene match. This CDR3 contains 13 residues. CDR1 MNHEY and CDR2 SVGAGI come from the germline V gene. CDR3 DNA: TGTGCCAGCAGCCTGACAGGGTACTATGGCTACACCTTC. This gives the protein CASSLTGYYGYTF.

The V call is TRBV28, the J call TRBJ2-5, with D maybe TRBD2 (5 bases). V shed 2 bases and J shed 2 bases, with 9 bases lying between them. This CDR3 is 14 amino acids long. In germline, CDR1 is MDHEN, CDR2 SYDVKM. The CDR3 sequence is CASSLEGRQETQYF. The CDR3 DNA reads TGTGCCAGCAGTTTAGAGGGCAGACAAGAGACCCAGTACTTC.

This clone was picked up one time. V is TRBV5-1 and J is TRBJ2-5; 10 bases are a match to TRBD2. Per the germline V gene, CDR1 is SGHRS and CDR2 is YFSETQ. The ends lost 4 bases at V and 5 bases at J; junction bases unmatched: 8. This CDR3 region has 15 residues. CDR3 bases: TGCGCCAGCAGCCCGGGAACTAGCGGGGCGGAGACCCAGTACTTC. Translating it yields CASSPGTSGAETQYF.

This clone was seen once. This rearrangement joins TRBV5-5 to TRBJ2-5; TRBD1 agrees at 7 bases. There are 16 residues in the CDR3. The trim removed 4 bases at V and 4 bases at J, leaving 13 bases unmatched. The germline gives CDR1 SGHKS, CDR2 YYEKEE (reference sequence). CDR3 region: CASSLQPGTAGETQYF. Here the CDR3 DNA reads TGTGCCAGCAGCCTCCAACCCGGGACAGCCGGAGAGACCCAGTACTTC.

This chain uses TRBV28 with TRBJ1-4; 10 bases are a match to TRBD1. J was trimmed by 6 bases and V by 6 bases; bases with no gene match: 7. Germline V CDR1 and CDR2: MDHEN, SYDVKM. The CDR3 loop spans 15 amino acids. CDR3 in amino acids: CASRPPGQGYEKLFF. The CDR3, as DNA: TGTGCCAGCAGACCTCCGGGACAGGGGTATGAAAAACTGTTTTTT. Full variable domain (outside the CDR3, taken from reference TRBV28 and TRBJ1-4): DVKVTQSSRYLVKRTGEKVFLECVQDMDHENMFWYRQDPGLGLRLIYFSYDVKMKEKGDIPEGYSVSREKKERFSLILESASTNQTSMYLCASRPPGQGYEKLFFGSGTQLSVL.

In its sample, this clone was seen once. The gene calls are TRBV4-3 and TRBJ2-3, with D hard to call. The CDR3 covers 14 residues. Trimming left V 0 bases short and J 2 bases short, with 6 bases between. Per germline, CDR1 LGHNA and CDR2 YSLEER. CDR3 in DNA: TGCGCCAGCAGCCAAGAGCGGTACACAGATACGCAGTATTTT. Protein sequence: CASSQERYTDTQYF.